This T cell receptor beta chain was found in a study of human T cells and chemical hapten exposure. Overall study context: Each week of the approximately 26-week study, patients had diphenylcyclopropenone applied to the scalp. Whole-study findings and limits: Because all patients had alopecia, their immune responses might differ from healthy ones. Among expanded TCRs, significantly more large CDR3 similarity clusters formed than among controls.

The time point: patch test 1, 2 weeks after DPC sensitization. Treatment in this sample: therapeutic diphenylcyclopropenone sensitization with weekly scalp DPC. A few counts support this clonotype. Its antigen is unknown. TCRdb reanalysed the RACE reads using MiXCR and keeps one entry per CDR3 protein. The sample records tens of thousands of distinct CDR3 sequences, approximately 12% being singletons. This CDR3 is 20 amino acids long. The rearrangement links TRBV21-1 to TRBJ2-3; the D segment call TRBD2 is taken from the table without a DNA check. TRBV21-1 is classified as a pseudogene. The sample in question was whole blood, obtained in connection with sensitization to the hapten diphenylcyclopropenone (DPC). The receptor's source is a woman aged 55-69 years with alopecia areata. Some clones in this sample may be carry-over from other donors' samples. CDR3 region: CASSQVGLAGGSPKQDTQYF. The CDR3 DNA reads TGTGCCAGCAGCCAAGTAGGGCTAGCGGGGGGGTCTCCGAAGCAAGATACGCAGTATTTT.